This TCR beta chain stems from a study of shared clonotypes between healthy human individuals. Across the whole study: CD4 naive and memory got three plates each, CD8 naive two, CD8 memory one.

Details on this clone: Antigen specificity is unknown.

Study-wide results and caveats: Generation probability values for non-shared clonotypes were lower than those for clonotypes shared by all four donors. Despite large depth, rarefaction showed incomplete sorted-subset sequencing.

After removal of 2 bases from V and 4 bases from J, the junction contained 2 bases not matched to a gene. CDR3 length: 14 residues. From germline, CDR1 is SGDLS and CDR2 YYNGEE. Samples underwent the assay at deep level. TCRdb's copy holds only in-frame clones and misses some; the assay was immunoSEQ multiplex PCR. The profile shows around 690,000 clones, about nine tenths of them singletons. The J gene is TRBJ2-7, the V gene TRBV9, with 11 bases that match TRBD2. The source is a man younger than 35 in good health. Some clones in this sample may be carry-over from other donors' samples. What was sequenced was memory CD8+ T cells from PBMCs. Subset of the sample: CD45RO+ cells pooled with CCR7-negative TemRA cells. The CDR3 protein is CASSVSGREYEQYF. The CDR3 DNA follows: TGTGCCAGCAGCGTTAGCGGGAGGGAATACGAGCAGTACTTC.